The clone carrying this T cell receptor beta chain was counted ten times or more. The antigen is undetermined. One entry per CDR3 protein, called by TCRdb with MiXCR from the RT-PCR reads. The repertoire has 600,000 to 850,000 distinct CDR3 sequences, 13% to 15% of them found once; the top ten carry 7.5% to 9%. These data come from a study of response to subunit inactivated influenza vaccine. Study-wide findings and caveats: Authors proposed each seasonal influenza vaccination draws in few new T cells.

Sequencing was performed on PBMCs from blood, taken less than 15 days before vaccination. The receptor was derived from a man aged 45-65 years who received an inactivated influenza vaccine.

CDR3 amino acids: CASSAGLAGGPAWYTQYF. The DNA of the CDR3 is TGTGCCAGCAGCGCGGGACTAGCGGGAGGGCCAGCCTGGTATACGCAGTATTTT. The V gene is TRBV11-2, the J gene TRBJ2-3, with 16 positions matching TRBD2. The ends lost 5 bases at V and 7 bases at J; junction bases unmatched: 12. Germline V gene lookup returns CDR1 SGHAT and CDR2 FQNNGV. The CDR3 is made up of 18 amino acids.